This entry describes one T cell receptor beta chain. This record comes from a study of blood T cell repertoires in COVID-19. The CDR3 consists of 15 residues. The germline gives CDR1 LNHDA, CDR2 SQIVND (reference sequence). The J segment lost 5 bases and the V segment lost 8 bases, leaving 12 bases of the junction unmatched. Sequencing was performed with immunoSEQ multiplex PCR; in TCRdb, only in-frame clones are kept and a portion is missing. The sample records approximately 64,000 clones, around nine tenths being singletons. This TCR derives from a man between 65 and 79 years old with acute or convalescent COVID-19. The V and J genes are TRBV19 and TRBJ2-5; 9 positions agree with TRBD2. The material sequenced was peripheral blood. The DNA for the CDR3 is TGTGCCAGTCGCGAGACCGGGACTAGCTGGGAGACCCAGTACTTC. Its protein is CASRETGTSWETQYF.